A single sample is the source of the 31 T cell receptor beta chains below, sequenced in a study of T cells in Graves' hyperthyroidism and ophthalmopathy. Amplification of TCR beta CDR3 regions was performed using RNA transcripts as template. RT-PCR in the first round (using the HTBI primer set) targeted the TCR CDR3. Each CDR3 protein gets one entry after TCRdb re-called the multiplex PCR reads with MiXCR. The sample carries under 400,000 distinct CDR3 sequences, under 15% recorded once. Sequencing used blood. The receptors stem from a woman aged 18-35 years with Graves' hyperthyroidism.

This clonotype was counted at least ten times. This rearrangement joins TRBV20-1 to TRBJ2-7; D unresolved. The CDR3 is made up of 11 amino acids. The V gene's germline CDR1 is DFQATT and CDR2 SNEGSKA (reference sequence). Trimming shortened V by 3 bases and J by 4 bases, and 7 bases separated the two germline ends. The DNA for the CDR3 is TGCAGTGCTAGGGCGGAGTACGAGCAGTACTTC. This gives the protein CSARAEYEQYF.

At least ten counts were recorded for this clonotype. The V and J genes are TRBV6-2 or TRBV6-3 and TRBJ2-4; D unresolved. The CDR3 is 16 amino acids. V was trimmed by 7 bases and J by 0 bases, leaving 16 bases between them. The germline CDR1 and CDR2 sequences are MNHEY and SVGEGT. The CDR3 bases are TGTGCCAGCACTTCGGGTCTGCCCCTAGCCAAAAACATTCAGTACTTC. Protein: CASTSGLPLAKNIQYF.

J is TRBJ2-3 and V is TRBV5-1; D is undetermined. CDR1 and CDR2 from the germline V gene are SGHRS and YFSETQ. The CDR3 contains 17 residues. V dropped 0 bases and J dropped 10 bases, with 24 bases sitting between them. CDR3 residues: CASSLDDRVGPRLAQYF. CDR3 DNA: TGCGCCAGCAGCTTGGACGACCGGGTGGGCCCGAGACTTGCGCAGTATTTT.

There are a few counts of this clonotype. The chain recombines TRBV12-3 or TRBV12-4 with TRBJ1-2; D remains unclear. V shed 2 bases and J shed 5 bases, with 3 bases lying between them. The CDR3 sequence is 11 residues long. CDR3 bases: TGTGCCAGCAGTTTATTTTATGGCTACACCTTC. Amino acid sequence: CASSLFYGYTF.

CDR3 nucleotides: TGTGCCAGCAGTGGGGATAAGAACAGGGGCTTAGAAAACATTCAGTACTTC. Its protein is CASSGDKNRGLENIQYF. The chain couples TRBV2 to TRBJ2-4, with TRBD1 matching over 7 bases. Germline V gene lookup returns CDR1 SNHLY and CDR2 FYNNEI. The CDR3 is made up of 17 amino acids. Losses at the gene ends were 4 bases for V and 5 bases for J; bases not matched to a gene: 14.

In nucleotides, the CDR3 is TGTGCCAGCAGCCAAGCCCGGGACAGCAATCAGCCCCAGCATTTT. It yields the protein CASSQARDSNQPQHF. This rearrangement joins TRBV4-2 to TRBJ1-5; weak D call: TRBD1 (5 bases). The ends were cut back, 1 base at V and 1 base at J, with 8 bases in the middle. This CDR3 is built from 15 residues. The V gene's germline CDR1 is LGHNA and CDR2 YNFKEQ.

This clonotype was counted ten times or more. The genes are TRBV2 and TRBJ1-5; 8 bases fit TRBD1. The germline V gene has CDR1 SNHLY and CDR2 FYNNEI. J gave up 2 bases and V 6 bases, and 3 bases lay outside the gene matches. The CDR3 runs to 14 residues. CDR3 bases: TGTGCCAGCAGGACAGGGGAAGGCAATCAGCCCCAGCATTTT. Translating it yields CASRTGEGNQPQHF.

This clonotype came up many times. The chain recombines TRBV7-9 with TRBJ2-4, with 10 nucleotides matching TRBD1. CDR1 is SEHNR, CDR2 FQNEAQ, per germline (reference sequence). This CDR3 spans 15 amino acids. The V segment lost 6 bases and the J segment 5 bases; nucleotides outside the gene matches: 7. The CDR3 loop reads CASSSDRGPQNIQYF. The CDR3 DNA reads TGTGCCAGCAGTTCCGACAGGGGGCCCCAAAACATTCAGTACTTC. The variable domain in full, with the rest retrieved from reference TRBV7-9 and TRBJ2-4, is DTGVSQNPRHKITKRGQNVTFRCDPISEHNRLYWYRQTLGQGPEFLTYFQNEAQLEKSRLLSDRFSAERPKGSFSTLEIQRTEQGDSAMYLCASSSDRGPQNIQYFGAGTRLSVL.

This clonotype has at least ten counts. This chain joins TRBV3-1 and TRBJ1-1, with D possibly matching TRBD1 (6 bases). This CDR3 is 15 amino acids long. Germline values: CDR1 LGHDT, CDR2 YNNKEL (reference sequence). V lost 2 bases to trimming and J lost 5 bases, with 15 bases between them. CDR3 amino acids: CASSQRWGAGTEAFF. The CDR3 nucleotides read TGTGCCAGCAGCCAAAGGTGGGGGGCTGGGACTGAAGCTTTCTTT.

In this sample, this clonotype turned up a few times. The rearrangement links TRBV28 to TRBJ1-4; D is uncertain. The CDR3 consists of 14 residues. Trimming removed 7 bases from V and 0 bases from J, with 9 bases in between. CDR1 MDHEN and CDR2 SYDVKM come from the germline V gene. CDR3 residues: CASISSPTNEKLFF. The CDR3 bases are TGTGCCAGCATCAGTAGTCCAACTAATGAAAAACTGTTTTTT.

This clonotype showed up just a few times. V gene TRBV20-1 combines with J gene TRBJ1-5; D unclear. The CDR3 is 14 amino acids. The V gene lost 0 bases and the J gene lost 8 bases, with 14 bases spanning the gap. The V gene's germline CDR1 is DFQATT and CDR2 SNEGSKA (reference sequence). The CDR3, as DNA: TGCAGTGCTAGAGATTTAAAAGGGTATGAGCCCCAGCATTTT. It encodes CSARDLKGYEPQHF.

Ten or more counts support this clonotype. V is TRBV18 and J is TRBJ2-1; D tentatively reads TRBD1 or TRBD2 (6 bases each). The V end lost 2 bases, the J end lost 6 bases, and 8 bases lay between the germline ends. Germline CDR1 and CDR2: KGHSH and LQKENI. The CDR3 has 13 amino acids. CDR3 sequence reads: CASSPGGPNEQFF. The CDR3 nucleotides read TGTGCCAGCTCACCAGGGGGGCCCAATGAGCAGTTCTTC.

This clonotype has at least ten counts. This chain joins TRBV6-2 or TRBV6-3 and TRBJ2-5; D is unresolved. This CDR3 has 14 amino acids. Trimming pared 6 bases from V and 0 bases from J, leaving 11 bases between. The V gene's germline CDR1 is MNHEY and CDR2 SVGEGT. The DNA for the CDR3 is TGTGCCAGCAGCCTGACTGGCCACCAAGAGACCCAGTACTTC. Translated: CASSLTGHQETQYF.

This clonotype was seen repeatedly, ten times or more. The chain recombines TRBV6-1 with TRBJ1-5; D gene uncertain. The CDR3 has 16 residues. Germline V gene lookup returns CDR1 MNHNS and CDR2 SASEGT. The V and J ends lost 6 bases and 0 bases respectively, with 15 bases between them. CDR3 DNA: TGTGCCAGCAGCCCAGGCCTGATTTATAGCAATCAGCCCCAGCATTTT. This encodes CASSPGLIYSNQPQHF.

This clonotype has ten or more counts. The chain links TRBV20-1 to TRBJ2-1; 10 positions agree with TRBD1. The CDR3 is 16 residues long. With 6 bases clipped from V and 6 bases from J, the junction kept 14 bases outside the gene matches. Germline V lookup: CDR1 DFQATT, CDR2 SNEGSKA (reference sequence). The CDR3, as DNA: TGCAGTGCAGTTACCTCCTTCAGGACAGGGGGCAATGAGCAGTTCTTC. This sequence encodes CSAVTSFRTGGNEQFF.

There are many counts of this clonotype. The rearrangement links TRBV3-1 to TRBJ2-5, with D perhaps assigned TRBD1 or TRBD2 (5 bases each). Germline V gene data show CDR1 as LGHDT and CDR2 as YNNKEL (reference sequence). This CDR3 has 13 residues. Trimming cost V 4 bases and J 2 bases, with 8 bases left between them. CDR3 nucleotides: TGTGCCAGCAGCCTCGAGGGGCAAGAGACCCAGTACTTC. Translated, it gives CASSLEGQETQYF.

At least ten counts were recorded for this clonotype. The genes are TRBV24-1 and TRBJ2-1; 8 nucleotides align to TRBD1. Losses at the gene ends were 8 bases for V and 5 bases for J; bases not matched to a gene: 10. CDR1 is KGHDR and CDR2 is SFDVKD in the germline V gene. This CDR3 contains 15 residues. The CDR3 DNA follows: TGTGCCACCACCCGAACCGGGACAGGTAACAATGAGCAGTTCTTC. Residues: CATTRTGTGNNEQFF.

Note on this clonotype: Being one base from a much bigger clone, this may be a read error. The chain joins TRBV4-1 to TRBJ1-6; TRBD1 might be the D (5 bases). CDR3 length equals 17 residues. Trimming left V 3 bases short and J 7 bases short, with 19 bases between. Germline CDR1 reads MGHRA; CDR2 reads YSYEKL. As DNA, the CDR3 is TGCGCCAGCAGCCAGGCACTCATGCAGGGCGGGAATTCACCCCTCCACTTT. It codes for CASSQALMQGGNSPLHF.

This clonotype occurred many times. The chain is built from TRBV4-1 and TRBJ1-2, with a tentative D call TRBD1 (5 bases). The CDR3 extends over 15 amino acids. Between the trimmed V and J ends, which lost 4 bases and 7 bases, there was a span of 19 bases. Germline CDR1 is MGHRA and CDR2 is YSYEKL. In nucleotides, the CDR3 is TGCGCCAGCAGCCCTACGGACACAACTCCGCTTGGCTACACCTTC. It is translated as CASSPTDTTPLGYTF.

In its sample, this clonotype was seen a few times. The CDR3 loop is CASSEARGWNEQFF. The CDR3, as DNA: TGTGCCAGCAGTGAAGCCCGGGGATGGAATGAGCAGTTCTTC. The V and J genes are TRBV6-1 and TRBJ2-1; the D gene is possibly TRBD2 (5 bases). CDR1 is MNHNS, CDR2 SASEGT, per germline. Trimming stripped 0 bases from V and 7 bases from J, with 10 bases between. The CDR3 is 14 amino acids.

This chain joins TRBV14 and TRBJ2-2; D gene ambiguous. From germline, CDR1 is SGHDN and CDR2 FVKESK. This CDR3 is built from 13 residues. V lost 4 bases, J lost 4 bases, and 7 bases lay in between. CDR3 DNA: TGTGCCAGCAGCCGACAAACCACCGGGGAGCTGTTTTTT. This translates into CASSRQTTGELFF.

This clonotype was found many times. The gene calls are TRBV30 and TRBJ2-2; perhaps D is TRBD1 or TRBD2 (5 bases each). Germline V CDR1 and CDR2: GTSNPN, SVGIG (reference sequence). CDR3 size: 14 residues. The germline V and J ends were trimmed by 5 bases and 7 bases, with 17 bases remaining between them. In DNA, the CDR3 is TGTGCCTGGGAGCCCGGGGCAGCGGTCGGGGAGCTGTTTTTT. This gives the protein CAWEPGAAVGELFF.

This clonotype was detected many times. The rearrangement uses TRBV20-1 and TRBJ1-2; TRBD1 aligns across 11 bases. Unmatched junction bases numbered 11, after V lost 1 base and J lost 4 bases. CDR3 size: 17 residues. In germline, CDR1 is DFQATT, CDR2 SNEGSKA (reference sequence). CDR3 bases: TGCAGTGCTAGAGCAGGGGGGACAGGGGGACATACCTATGGCTACACCTTC. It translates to CSARAGGTGGHTYGYTF.

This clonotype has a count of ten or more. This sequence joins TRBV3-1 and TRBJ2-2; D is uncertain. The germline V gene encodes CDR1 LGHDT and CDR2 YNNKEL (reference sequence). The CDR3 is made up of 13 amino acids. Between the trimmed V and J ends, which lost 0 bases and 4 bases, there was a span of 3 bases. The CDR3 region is CASSQEFTGELFF. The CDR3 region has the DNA TGTGCCAGCAGCCAAGAATTCACCGGGGAGCTGTTTTTT.

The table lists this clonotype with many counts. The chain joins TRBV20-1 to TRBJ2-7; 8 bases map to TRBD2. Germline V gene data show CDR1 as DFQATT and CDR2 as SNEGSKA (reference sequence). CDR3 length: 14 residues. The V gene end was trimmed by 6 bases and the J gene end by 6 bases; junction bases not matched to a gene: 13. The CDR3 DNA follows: TGCAGTGCATTCACTAGCGGCGATTCTGGCGAGCAGTACTTC. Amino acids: CSAFTSGDSGEQYF.

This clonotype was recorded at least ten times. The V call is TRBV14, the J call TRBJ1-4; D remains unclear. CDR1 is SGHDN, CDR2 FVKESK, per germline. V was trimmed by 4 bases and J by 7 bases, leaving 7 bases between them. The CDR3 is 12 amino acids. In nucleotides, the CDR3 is TGTGCCAGCAGCCTTCAGACTGAAAAACTGTTTTTT. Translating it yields CASSLQTEKLFF.

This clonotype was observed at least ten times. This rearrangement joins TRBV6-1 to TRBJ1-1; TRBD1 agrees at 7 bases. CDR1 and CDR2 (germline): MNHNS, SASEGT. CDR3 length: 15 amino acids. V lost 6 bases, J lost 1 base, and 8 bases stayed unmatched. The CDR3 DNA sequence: TGTGCCAGCAGCCGGACCGGGACAGAGAACACTGAAGCTTTCTTT. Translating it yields CASSRTGTENTEAFF.

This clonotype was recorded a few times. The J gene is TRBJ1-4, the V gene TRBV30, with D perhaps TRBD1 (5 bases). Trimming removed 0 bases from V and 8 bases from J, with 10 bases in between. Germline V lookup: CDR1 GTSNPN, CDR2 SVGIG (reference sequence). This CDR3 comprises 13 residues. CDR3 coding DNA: TGTGCCTGGAGTGTACGGAGGGACGAAAAACTGTTTTTT. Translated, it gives CAWSVRRDEKLFF.

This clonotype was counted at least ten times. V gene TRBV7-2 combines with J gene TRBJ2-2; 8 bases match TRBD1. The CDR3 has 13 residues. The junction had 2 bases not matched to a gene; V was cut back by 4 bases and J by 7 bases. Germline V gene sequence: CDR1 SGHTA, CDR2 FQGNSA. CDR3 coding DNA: TGTGCCAGCAGCTGGACAGGGATCGGGGAGCTGTTTTTT. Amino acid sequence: CASSWTGIGELFF. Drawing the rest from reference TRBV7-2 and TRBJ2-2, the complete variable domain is GAGVSQSPSNKVTEKGKDVELRCDPISGHTALYWYRQSLGQGLEFLIYFQGNSAPDKSGLPSDRFSAERTGGSVSTLTIQRTQQEDSAVYLCASSWTGIGELFFGEGSRLTVL.

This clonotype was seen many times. Written as DNA, the CDR3 is TGTGCCAGCAGCCGCGGGGCCCAGGGGATGCGAAATGAGCAGTTCTTC. This sequence encodes CASSRGAQGMRNEQFF. This chain uses TRBV7-2 with TRBJ2-1; D tentatively reads TRBD1 or TRBD2 (6 bases each). The CDR3 is 16 residues long. The ends were cut back, 5 bases at V and 7 bases at J, with 21 bases in the middle. The germline V gene encodes CDR1 SGHTA and CDR2 FQGNSA.

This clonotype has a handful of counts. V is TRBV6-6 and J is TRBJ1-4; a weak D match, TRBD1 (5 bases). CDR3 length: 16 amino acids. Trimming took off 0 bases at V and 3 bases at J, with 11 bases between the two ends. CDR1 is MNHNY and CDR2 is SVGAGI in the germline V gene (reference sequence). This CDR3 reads CASSYSREGPNEKLFF. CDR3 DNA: TGTGCCAGCAGTTACTCAAGGGAGGGACCTAATGAAAAACTGTTTTTT.